This T cell receptor (beta chain) originates from a study of blood T cell repertoires in COVID-19. Using immunoSEQ multiplex PCR, the repertoire was profiled, and TCRdb retains in-frame clones only, with some absent. The sample shows approximately 250,000 clones, 70% to 90% of them seen only once. Germline V lookup: CDR1 SEHNR, CDR2 FQNEAQ (reference sequence). V was clipped by 3 bases and J by 2 bases; unmatched bases: 1. The CDR3 is made up of 16 amino acids. All enrollees were roughly 18 to 95 years old and from approximately 25 US areas. This TCR was recovered from a woman between 50 and 59 years old with acute COVID-19. Sequencing was carried out using PBMCs or T cells enriched from blood (not recorded which). V usage is TRBV7-9 and J usage is TRBJ2-5; 15 bases align to TRBD2. The CDR3 region is CASSLGTSGGQETQYF. CDR3 sequence (DNA): TGTGCCAGCAGCTTGGGGACTAGCGGGGGGCAAGAGACCCAGTACTTC.